A single sample gave rise to the 6 T cell receptor beta chains below, sequenced in a study of blood T cell repertoires in COVID-19. The protocol was immunoSEQ multiplex PCR, while the TCRdb copy is restricted to in-frame clones and leaves out a portion. The data show about 150,000 clones, with 82% seen just once and roughly 10% held by the top ten. The sample taken for sequencing was peripheral blood. The source is a woman of 80 years or more with active or convalescent COVID-19.

The genes are TRBV5-1 and TRBJ2-2, with a weak D call TRBD2 (5 bases). Germline V gives CDR1 SGHRS, CDR2 YFSETQ. V was shortened by 4 bases and J by 4 bases, with 11 bases between the two germline ends. The CDR3 loop spans 14 amino acids. In nucleotides, the CDR3 is TGCGCCAGCAGCCCGGGGTTAGGCACCGGGGAGCTGTTTTTT. Its protein product is CASSPGLGTGELFF. Full variable domain (outside the CDR3, taken from reference TRBV5-1 and TRBJ2-2): KAGVTQTPRYLIKTRGQQVTLSCSPISGHRSVSWYQQTPGQGLQFLFEYFSETQRNKGNFPGRFSGRQFSNSRSEMNVSTLELGDSALYLCASSPGLGTGELFFGEGSRLTVL.

V usage is TRBV10-1 and J usage is TRBJ1-1; 9 positions match TRBD1. V lost 5 bases and J lost 1; bases outside the gene matches: 5. CDR1 and CDR2 from the germline V gene are WNHNN and SYGVQD (reference sequence). This CDR3 region has 15 residues. CDR3 sequence: CASSRTGVPNTEAFF. CDR3 nucleotides: TGCGCCAGCAGTAGGACAGGGGTACCGAACACTGAAGCTTTCTTT.

V is TRBV5-1 and J is TRBJ2-1, with D unresolved. Per germline, CDR1 SGHRS and CDR2 YFSETQ. The CDR3 sequence is 16 residues long. With 6 bases removed from V and 0 bases from J, the gap between germline ends came to 16 bases. Here the CDR3 reads CASTSLSADSYNEQFF. The CDR3 DNA reads TGCGCCAGCACTTCTCTCAGCGCCGACTCCTACAATGAGCAGTTCTTC.

V and J are TRBV27 and TRBJ1-2; 10 positions agree with TRBD1. CDR1 and CDR2 from the germline V gene are MNHEY and SMNVEV (reference sequence). There are 13 residues in the CDR3. V dropped 10 bases and J dropped 4; count of bases not matched to a gene: 6. The CDR3 protein is CATSTGGSYGYTF. CDR3 coding DNA: TGTGCCACATCGACAGGGGGCAGCTATGGCTACACCTTC.

This clone showed up just a few times. V and J are TRBV18 and TRBJ2-7; no definite D call. This CDR3 has 12 amino acids. The V gene lost 4 bases and the J gene lost 2 bases, with 6 bases spanning the gap. Germline CDR1 is KGHSH and CDR2 is LQKENI. The CDR3 reads CASSQVAYEQYF. CDR3 DNA: TGTGCCAGCTCACAAGTAGCCTACGAGCAGTACTTC. The entire variable domain, with the rest obtained from reference TRBV18 and TRBJ2-7, is as follows: NAGVMQNPRHLVRRRGQEARLRCSPMKGHSHVYWYRQLPEEGLKFMVYLQKENIIDESGMPKERFSAEFPKEGPSILRIQQVVRGDSAAYFCASSQVAYEQYFGPGTRLTVT.

This chain joins TRBV6-5 and TRBJ1-5, with D perhaps TRBD1 (6 bases). Looked up from germline, CDR1 is MNHEY and CDR2 is SVGAGI. V lost 9 bases, J lost 0 bases, and 9 bases lay in between. This CDR3 is 13 amino acids long. The CDR3 here is CASRQDSNQPQHF. The DNA for the CDR3 is TGTGCCAGTAGACAGGATAGCAATCAGCCCCAGCATTTT.